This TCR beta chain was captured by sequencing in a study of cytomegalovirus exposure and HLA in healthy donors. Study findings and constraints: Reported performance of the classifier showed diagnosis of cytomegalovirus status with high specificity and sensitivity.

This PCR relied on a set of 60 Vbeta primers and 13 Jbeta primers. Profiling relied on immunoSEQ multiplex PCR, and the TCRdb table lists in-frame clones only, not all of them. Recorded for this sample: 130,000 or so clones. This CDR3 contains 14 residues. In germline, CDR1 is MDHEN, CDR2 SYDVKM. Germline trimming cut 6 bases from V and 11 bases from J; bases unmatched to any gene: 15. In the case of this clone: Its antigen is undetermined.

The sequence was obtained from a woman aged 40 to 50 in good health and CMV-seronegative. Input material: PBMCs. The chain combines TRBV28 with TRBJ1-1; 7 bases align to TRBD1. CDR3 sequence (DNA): TGTGCCAGCAGACCAACTACAGGGGAAGTGAGCGCTTTCTTT. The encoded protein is CASRPTTGEVSAFF.